A selection of T cell receptor beta chains follows, all from one sample in a study of shared clonotypes between healthy human individuals. Only in-frame clones appear in the TCRdb table, and some are missing; sequencing was by immunoSEQ multiplex PCR. The sample holds under 2.5 million clones, around 90% seen once. Sequenced sample: naive CD4+ T cells from PBMCs. These receptors all come from a man aged 18 to 35 in good health. Some clones in this sample may be carry-over from other donors' samples. CDR3s include the opening cysteine and the closing phenylalanine or tryptophan. A D gene is named only where the DNA matches it firmly. Clone size appears in some rows only: once, few, many, or a class for an expanded clone.

clone size	D gene	V gene	J gene	CDR3 protein	CDR3 DNA
.	.	TRBV27	TRBJ2-2	CASCTNRDTGELFF	TGTGCCAGCTGCACCAATAGGGACACCGGGGAGCTGTTTTTT
.	TRBD2	TRBV18	TRBJ2-2	CASSPLTSGTNTGELFF	TGTGCCAGCTCACCCCTTACTAGCGGGACGAACACCGGGGAGCTGTTTTTT
.	.	TRBV4-1	TRBJ2-1	CASGIRGTYDEQFF	TGCGCCAGCGGAATTAGAGGGACCTACGATGAGCAGTTCTTC
.	.	TRBV15	TRBJ2-7	CATSRVRETAYEQYF	TGTGCCACCAGCAGAGTTCGGGAGACGGCCTACGAGCAGTACTTC
.	.	TRBV5-1	TRBJ1-4	CASSERTAGNEKLFF	TGCGCCAGCAGCGAAAGGACAGCGGGAAATGAAAAACTGTTTTTT
.	.	TRBV2	TRBJ2-2	CASKQLENTGELFF	TGTGCCAGCAAACAGTTGGAAAACACCGGGGAGCTGTTTTTT
once	TRBD1	TRBV19	TRBJ1-1	CASRGQDSPFTEAFF	TGTGCCAGTAGGGGACAGGACAGTCCATTCACTGAAGCTTTCTTT
.	.	TRBV7-3	TRBJ1-5	CASSLTPGAGNQPQHF	TGTGCCAGCAGCTTAACCCCGGGCGCGGGGAATCAGCCCCAGCATTTT
.	.	TRBV9	TRBJ1-5	CASSVDGGDSNQPQHF	TGTGCCAGCAGCGTAGACGGGGGAGATAGCAATCAGCCCCAGCATTTT
.	TRBD2	TRBV20-1	TRBJ2-1	CSANKREEQFF	TGCAGTGCTAACAAGCGGGAGGAGCAGTTCTTC